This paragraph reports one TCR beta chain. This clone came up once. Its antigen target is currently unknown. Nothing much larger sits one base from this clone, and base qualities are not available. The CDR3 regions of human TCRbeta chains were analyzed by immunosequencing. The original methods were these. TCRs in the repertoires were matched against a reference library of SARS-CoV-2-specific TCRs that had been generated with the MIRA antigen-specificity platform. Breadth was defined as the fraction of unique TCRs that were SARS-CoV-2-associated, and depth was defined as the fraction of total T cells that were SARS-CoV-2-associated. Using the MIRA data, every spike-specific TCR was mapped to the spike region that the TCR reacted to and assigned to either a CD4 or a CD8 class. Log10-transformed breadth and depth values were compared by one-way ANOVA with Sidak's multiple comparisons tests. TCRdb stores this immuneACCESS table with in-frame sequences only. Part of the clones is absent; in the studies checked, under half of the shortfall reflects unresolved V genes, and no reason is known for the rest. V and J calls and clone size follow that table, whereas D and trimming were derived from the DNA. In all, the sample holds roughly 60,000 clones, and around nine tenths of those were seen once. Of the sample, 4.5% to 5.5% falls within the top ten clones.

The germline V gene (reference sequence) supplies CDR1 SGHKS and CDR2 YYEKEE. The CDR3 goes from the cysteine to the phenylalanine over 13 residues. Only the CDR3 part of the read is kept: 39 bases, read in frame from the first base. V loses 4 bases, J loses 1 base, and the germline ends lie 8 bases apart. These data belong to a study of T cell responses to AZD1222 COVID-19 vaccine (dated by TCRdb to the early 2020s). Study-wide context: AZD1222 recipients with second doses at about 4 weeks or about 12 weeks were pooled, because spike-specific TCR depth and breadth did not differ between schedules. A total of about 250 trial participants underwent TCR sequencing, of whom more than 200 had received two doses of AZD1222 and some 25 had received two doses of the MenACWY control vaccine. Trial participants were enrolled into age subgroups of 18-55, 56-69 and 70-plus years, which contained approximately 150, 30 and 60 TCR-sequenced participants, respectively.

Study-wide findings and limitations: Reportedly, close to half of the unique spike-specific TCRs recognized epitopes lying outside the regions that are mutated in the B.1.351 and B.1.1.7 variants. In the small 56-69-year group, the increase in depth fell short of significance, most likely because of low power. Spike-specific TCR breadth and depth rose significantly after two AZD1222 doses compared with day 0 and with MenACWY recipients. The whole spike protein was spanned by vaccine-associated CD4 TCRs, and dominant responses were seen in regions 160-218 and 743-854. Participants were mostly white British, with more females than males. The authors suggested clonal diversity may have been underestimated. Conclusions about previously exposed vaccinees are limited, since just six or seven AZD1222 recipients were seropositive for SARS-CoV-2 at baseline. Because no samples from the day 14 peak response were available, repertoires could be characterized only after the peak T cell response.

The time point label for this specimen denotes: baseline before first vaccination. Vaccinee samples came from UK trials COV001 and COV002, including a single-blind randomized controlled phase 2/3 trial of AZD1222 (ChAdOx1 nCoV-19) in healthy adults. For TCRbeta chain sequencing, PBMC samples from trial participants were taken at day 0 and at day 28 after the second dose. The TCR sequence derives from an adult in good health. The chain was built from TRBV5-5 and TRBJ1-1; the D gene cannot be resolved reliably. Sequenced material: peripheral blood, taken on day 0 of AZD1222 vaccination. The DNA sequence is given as TGTGCCAGCAGCCTTAATTGGAACACTGAAGCTTTCTTT. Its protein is CASSLNWNTEAFF.